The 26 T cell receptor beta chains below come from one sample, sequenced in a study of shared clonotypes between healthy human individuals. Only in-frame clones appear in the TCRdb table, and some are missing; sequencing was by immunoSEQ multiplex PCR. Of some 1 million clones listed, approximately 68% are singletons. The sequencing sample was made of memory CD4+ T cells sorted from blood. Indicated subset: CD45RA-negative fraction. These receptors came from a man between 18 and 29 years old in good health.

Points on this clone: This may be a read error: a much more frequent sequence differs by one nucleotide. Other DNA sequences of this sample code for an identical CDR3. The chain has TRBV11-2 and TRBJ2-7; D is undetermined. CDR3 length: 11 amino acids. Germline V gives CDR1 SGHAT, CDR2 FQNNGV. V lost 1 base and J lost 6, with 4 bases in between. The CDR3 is CASSLVGEQYF. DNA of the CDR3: TGTGCCAGCAGCTTAGTGGGCGAGCAGTACTTC.

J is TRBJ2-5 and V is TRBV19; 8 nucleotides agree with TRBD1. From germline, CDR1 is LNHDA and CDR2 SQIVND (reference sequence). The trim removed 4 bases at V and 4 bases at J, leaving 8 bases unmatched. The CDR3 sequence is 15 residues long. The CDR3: CASSRQGKGGETQYF. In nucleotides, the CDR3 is TGTGCCAGTAGTAGACAGGGGAAGGGAGGAGAGACCCAGTACTTC.

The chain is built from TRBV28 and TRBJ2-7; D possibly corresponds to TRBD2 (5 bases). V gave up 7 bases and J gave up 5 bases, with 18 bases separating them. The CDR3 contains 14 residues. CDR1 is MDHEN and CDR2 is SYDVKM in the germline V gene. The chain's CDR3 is CASTQRGFRNEQYF. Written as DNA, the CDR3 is TGTGCCAGCACTCAGCGAGGGTTTCGCAACGAGCAGTACTTC.

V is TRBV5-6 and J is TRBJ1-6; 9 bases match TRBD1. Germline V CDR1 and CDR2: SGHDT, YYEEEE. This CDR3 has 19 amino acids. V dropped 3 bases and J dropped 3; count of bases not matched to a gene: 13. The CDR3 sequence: CASSSGQGTTLFYNSPLHF. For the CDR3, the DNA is TGTGCCAGCAGCTCCGGACAGGGGACAACTCTGTTCTATAATTCACCCCTCCACTTT.

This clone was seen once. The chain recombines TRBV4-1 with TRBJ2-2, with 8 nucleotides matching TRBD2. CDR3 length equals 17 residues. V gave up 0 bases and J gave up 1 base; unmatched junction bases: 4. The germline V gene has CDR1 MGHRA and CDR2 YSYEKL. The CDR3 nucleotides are TGCGCCAGCAGCCAAGAATTGGCGGGAGGGAACACCGGGGAGCTGTTTTTT. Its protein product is CASSQELAGGNTGELFF.

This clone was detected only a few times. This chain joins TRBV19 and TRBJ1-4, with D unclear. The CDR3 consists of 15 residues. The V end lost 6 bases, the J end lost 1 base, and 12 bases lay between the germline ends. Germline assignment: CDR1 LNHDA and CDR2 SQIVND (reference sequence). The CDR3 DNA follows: TGTGCCAGTAGGACCAGACTGGGAACTAATGAAAAACTGTTTTTT. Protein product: CASRTRLGTNEKLFF.

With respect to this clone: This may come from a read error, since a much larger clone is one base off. CDR3 region: CASSYGNTEAFF. The CDR3 DNA sequence: TGTGCCAGCAGCTACGGGAACACTGAAGCTTTCTTT. The chain combines TRBV27 with TRBJ1-1; D is uncertain. V was trimmed by 6 bases and J by 1 base, leaving 6 bases between them. The germline gives CDR1 MNHEY, CDR2 SMNVEV (reference sequence). This CDR3 has 12 residues.

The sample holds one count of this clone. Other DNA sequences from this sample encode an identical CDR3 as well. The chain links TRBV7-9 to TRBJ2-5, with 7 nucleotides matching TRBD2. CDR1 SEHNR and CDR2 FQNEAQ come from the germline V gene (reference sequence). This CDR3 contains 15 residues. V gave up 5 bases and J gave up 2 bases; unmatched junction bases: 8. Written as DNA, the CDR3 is TGTGCCAGCAGCCTCCGACTAGCCCAACAAGAGACCCAGTACTTC. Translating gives CASSLRLAQQETQYF.

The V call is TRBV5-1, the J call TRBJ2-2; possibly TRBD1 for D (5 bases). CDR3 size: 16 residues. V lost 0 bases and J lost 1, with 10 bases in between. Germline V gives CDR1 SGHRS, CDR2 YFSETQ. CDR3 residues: CASSLAGLLNTGELFF. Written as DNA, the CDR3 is TGCGCCAGCAGCTTGGCAGGGCTATTGAACACCGGGGAGCTGTTTTTT.

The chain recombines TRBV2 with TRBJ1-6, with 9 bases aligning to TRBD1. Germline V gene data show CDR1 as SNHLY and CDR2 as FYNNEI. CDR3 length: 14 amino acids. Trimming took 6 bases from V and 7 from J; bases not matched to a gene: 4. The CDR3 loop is CASSTGGANSPLHF. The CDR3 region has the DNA TGTGCCAGCAGCACAGGGGGCGCGAATTCACCCCTCCACTTT.

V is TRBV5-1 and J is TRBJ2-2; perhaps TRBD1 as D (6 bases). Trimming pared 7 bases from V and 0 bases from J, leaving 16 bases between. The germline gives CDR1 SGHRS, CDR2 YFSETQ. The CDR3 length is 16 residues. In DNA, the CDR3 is TGCGCCAGCGAAGCGACAGGTTCCGCGAACACCGGGGAGCTGTTTTTT. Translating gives CASEATGSANTGELFF.

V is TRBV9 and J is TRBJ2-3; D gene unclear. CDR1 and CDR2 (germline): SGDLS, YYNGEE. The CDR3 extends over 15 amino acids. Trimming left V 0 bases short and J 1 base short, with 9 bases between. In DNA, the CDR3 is TGTGCCAGCAGCGTAGGTGGGTCCCGCACAGATACGCAGTATTTT. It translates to CASSVGGSRTDTQYF.

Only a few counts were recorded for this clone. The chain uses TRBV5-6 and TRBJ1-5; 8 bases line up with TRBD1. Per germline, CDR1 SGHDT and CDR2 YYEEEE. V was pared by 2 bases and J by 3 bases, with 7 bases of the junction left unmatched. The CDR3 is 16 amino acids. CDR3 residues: CASSFTGGKYNQPQHF. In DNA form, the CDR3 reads TGTGCCAGCAGCTTTACAGGGGGAAAATACAATCAGCCCCAGCATTTT.

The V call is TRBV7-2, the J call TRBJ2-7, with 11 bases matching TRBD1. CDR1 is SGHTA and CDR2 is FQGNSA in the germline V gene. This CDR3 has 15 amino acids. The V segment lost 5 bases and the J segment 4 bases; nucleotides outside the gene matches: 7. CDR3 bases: TGTGCCAGCAGCCGTCGGACAGGGGGCGGGTACGAGCAGTACTTC. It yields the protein CASSRRTGGGYEQYF.

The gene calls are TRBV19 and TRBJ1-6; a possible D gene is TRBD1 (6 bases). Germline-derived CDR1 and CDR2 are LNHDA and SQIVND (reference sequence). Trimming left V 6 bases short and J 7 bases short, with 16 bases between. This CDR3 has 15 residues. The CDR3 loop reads CASSQQGTGNSPLHF. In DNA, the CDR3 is TGTGCCAGTAGCCAACAGGGAACGGGGAATTCACCCCTCCACTTT.

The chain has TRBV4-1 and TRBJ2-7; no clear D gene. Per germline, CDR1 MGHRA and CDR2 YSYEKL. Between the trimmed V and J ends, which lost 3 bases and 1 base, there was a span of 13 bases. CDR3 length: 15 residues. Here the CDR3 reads CASSQGILGSYEQYF. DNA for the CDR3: TGCGCCAGCAGCCAGGGGATTCTGGGTTCCTACGAGCAGTACTTC.

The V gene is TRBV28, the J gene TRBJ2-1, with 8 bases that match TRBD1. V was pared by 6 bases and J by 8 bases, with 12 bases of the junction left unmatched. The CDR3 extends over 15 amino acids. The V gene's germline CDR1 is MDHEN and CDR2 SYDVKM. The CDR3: CASRPPAPGGHEQFF. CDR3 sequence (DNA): TGTGCCAGCAGACCCCCGGCCCCAGGGGGCCATGAGCAGTTCTTC.

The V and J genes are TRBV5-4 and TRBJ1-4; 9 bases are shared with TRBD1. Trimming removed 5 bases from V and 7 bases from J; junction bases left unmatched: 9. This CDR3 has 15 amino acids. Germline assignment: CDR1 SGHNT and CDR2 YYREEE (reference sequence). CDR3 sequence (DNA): TGTGCCAGCAGTTCTACCGGGACAGGGATTGAAAAACTGTTTTTT. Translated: CASSSTGTGIEKLFF.

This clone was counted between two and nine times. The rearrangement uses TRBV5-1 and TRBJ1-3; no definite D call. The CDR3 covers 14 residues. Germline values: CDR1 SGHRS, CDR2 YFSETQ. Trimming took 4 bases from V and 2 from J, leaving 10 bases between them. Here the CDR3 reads CASSPVGTGNTIYF. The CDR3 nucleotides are TGCGCCAGCAGCCCTGTCGGGACTGGAAACACCATATATTTT.

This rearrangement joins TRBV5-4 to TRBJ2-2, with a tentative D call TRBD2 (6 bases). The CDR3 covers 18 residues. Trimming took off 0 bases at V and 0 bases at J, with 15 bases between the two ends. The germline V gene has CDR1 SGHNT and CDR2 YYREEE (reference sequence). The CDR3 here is CASSLDGGRGSNTGELFF. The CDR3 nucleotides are TGTGCCAGCAGCTTGGACGGGGGAAGGGGTTCGAACACCGGGGAGCTGTTTTTT. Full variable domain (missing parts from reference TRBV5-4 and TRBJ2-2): ETGVTQSPTHLIKTRGQQVTLRCSSQSGHNTVSWYQQALGQGPQFIFQYYREEENGRGNFPPRFSGLQFPNYSSELNVNALELDDSALYLCASSLDGGRGSNTGELFFGEGSRLTVL.

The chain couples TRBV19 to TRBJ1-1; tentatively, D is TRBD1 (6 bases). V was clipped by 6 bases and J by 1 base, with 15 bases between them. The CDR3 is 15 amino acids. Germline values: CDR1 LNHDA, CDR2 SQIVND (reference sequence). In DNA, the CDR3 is TGTGCCAGTAGCAGGGGAGGGGCGGCGAACACTGAAGCTTTCTTT. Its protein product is CASSRGGAANTEAFF. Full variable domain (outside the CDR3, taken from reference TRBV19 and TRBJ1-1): DGGITQSPKYLFRKEGQNVTLSCEQNLNHDAMYWYRQDPGQGLRLIYYSQIVNDFQKGDIAEGYSVSREKKESFPLTVTSAQKNPTAFYLCASSRGGAANTEAFFGQGTRLTVV.

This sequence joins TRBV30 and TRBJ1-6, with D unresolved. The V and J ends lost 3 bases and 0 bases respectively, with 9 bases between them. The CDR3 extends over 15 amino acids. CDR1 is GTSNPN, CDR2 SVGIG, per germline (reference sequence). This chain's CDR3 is CAWREGSSYNSPLHF. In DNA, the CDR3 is TGTGCCTGGAGGGAGGGTAGCTCCTATAATTCACCCCTCCACTTT.

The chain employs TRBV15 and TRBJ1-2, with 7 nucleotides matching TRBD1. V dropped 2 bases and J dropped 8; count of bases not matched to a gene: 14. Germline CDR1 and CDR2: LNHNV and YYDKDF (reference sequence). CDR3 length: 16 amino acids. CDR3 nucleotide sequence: TGTGCCACCAGCAGACCGACGGCAGGGGGTAATACGGGCTACACCTTC. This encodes CATSRPTAGGNTGYTF.

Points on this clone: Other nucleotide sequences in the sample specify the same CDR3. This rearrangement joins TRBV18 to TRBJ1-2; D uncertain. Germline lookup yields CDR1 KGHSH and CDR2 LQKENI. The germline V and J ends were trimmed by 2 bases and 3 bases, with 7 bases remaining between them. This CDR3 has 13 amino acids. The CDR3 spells CASSPETDYGYTF. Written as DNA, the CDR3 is TGTGCCAGCTCACCAGAGACTGACTATGGCTACACCTTC.

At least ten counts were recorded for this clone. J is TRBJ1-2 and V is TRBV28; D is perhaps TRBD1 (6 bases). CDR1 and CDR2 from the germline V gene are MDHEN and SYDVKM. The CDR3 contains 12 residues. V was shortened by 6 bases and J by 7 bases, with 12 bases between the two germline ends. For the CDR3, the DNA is TGTGCCAGCAGCTTTAGGGGGGGTGGCTACACCTTC. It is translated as CASSFRGGGYTF.

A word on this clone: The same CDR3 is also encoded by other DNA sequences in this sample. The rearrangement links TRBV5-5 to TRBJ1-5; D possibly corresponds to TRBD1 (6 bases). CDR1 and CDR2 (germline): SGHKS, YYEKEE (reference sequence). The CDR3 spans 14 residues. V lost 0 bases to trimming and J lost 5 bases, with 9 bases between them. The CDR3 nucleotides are TGTGCCAGCAGCTTGGGGGGGCTCGATCAGCCCCAGCATTTT. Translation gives CASSLGGLDQPQHF.